This T cell receptor (beta chain) was observed in a study of cytomegalovirus exposure and HLA in healthy donors. Study results and caveats: Immune exposure information available was restricted to CMV serostatus. When a later analysis was performed, an Asian-associated ancestry cluster reportedly had fewer N-insertions than the approximately 600-donor mean.

13 Jbeta primers and 60 Vbeta primers were used for the PCR. The assay was immunoSEQ multiplex PCR, and TCRdb's table has in-frame clones only and misses some. The table shows about 130,000 clones, with approximately 70% occurring only once. V lost 1 base, J lost 7 bases, and 4 bases lay in between. Germline assignment: CDR1 KGHSH and CDR2 LQKENI. The CDR3 spans 12 residues. This clone was seen a few times. Its antigen is not identified. The chain carries TRBV18 and TRBJ1-4; the D is unclear. Source material: PBMCs. The clonotype was recovered from a woman between 55 and 75 years old in good health and CMV-seropositive. CDR3 in amino acids: CASSPQLEKLFF. CDR3 DNA: TGTGCCAGCTCACCACAGCTTGAAAAACTGTTTTTT.